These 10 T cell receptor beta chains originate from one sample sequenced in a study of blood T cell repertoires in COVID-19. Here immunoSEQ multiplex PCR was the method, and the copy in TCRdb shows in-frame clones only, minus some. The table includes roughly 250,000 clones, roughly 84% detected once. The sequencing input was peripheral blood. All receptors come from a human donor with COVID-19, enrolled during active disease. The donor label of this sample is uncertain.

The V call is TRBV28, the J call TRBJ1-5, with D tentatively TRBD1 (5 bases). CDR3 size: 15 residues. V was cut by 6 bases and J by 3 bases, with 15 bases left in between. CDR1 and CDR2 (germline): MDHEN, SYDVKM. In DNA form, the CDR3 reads TGTGCCAGCAGCCTCGACATAGGGGACAATCAGCCCCAGCATTTT. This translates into CASSLDIGDNQPQHF.

CDR3 nucleotides: TGTGCCAGCAGCTCCCAACTAAGCCCGAACGGCTACACCTTC. The encoded protein is CASSSQLSPNGYTF. This sequence joins TRBV11-1 and TRBJ1-2; D gene uncertain. V lost 4 bases to trimming and J lost 8 bases, with 17 bases between them. This CDR3 has 14 residues. The germline CDR1 and CDR2 sequences are SGHAT and FQDESV (reference sequence).

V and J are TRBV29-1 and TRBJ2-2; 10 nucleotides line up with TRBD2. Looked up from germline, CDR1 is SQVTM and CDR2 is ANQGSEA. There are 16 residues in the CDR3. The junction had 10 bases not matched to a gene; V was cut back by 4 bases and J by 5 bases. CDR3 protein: CSVVWLAGAPTGELFF. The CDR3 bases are TGCAGCGTTGTTTGGCTAGCGGGAGCCCCTACCGGGGAGCTGTTTTTT.

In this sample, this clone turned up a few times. The CDR3 nucleotides are TGTGCCACCAGTGCCCAGGGGAACACCGGGGAGCTGTTTTTT. Residues: CATSAQGNTGELFF. The rearrangement links TRBV24-1 to TRBJ2-2; D may be TRBD1 (5 bases). CDR3 size: 14 residues. CDR1 and CDR2 (germline): KGHDR, SFDVKD. Trimming took off 5 bases at V and 1 base at J, with 7 bases between the two ends.

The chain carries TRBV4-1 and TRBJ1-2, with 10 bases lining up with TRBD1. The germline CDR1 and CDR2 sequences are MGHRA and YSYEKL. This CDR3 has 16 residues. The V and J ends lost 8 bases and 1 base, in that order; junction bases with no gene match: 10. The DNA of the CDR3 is TGCGCCAGCCCCGTACCGGGACAGGGGTTTAACTATGGCTACACCTTC. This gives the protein CASPVPGQGFNYGYTF.

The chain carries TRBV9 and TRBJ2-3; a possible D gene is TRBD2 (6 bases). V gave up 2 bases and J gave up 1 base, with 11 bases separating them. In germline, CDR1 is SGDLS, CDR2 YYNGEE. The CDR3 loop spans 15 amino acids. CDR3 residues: CASSVYGRGTDTQYF. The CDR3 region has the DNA TGTGCCAGCAGCGTTTACGGGAGAGGCACAGATACGCAGTATTTT.

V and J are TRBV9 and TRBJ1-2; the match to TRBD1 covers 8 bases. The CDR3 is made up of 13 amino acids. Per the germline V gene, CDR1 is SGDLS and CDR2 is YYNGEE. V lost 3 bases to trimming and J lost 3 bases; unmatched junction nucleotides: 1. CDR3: CASSDRGDYGYTF. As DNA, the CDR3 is TGTGCCAGCAGCGACAGGGGGGACTATGGCTACACCTTC.

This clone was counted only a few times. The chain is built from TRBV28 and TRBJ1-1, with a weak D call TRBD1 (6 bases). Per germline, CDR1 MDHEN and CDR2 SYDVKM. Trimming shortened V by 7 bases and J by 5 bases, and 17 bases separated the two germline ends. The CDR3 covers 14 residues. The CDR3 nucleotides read TGTGCCAGCACCACATTAGAGGGGGTTACTGAAGCTTTCTTT. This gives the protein CASTTLEGVTEAFF.

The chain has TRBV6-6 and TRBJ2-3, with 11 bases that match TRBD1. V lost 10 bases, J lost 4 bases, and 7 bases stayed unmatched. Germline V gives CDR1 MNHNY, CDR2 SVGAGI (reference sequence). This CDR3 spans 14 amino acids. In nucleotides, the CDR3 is TGTGCCAACTCGGGACAGGGGGGTGCAGATACGCAGTATTTT. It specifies CANSGQGGADTQYF.

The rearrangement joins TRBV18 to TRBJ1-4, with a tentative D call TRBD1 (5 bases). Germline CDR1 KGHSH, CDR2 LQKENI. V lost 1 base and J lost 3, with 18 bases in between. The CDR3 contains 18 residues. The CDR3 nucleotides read TGTGCCAGCTCACCACGACATGAAACCGGGACTTCTAATGAAAAACTGTTTTTT. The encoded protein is CASSPRHETGTSNEKLFF.